Sequencing of this TCR beta chain was carried out in a study of cytomegalovirus exposure and HLA in healthy donors. CDR3 size: 15 residues. Germline loops: CDR1 SGHTA, CDR2 FQGNSA. The V end was cut by 2 bases, the J end by 1 base, with 8 bases between. PCR was performed using 60 Vbeta and 13 Jbeta primers. Measured with immunoSEQ multiplex PCR; TCRdb has only the in-frame clones, and not every one. The data hold more than 150,000 clones, with more than 65% observed a single time. The sample taken for sequencing was PBMCs. The rearrangement uses TRBV7-2 and TRBJ2-2; possible D gene TRBD2, 6 bases. The source of this sequence is a woman in her 30s in good health and CMV-seropositive. CDR3 sequence reads: CASSLTGGNTGELFF. CDR3 in DNA: TGTGCCAGCAGCTTAACCGGGGGGAACACCGGGGAGCTGTTTTTT.